This passage covers 15 T cell receptor beta chains from one sample sequenced in a study of T cells in Graves' hyperthyroidism and ophthalmopathy. Regions amplified from RNA transcripts were the TCR beta CDR3 regions. Using the HTBI primer set, a first-round RT-PCR was run on the TCR CDR3. TCRdb redid the calling of the multiplex PCR reads with MiXCR, one entry per CDR3 protein. Of fewer than 300,000 distinct CDR3 sequences listed, 13% to 15% are singletons. The sequenced sample consisted of blood. All receptors derive from a woman between 45 and 60 years old with Graves' hyperthyroidism that later progressed to Graves' ophthalmopathy.

Ten or more counts support this clonotype. The V gene is TRBV12-3 or TRBV12-4, the J gene TRBJ2-3; a weak D match, TRBD1 (5 bases). With 6 bases removed from V and 1 base from J, the gap between germline ends came to 14 bases. This CDR3 spans 15 amino acids. CDR3 residues: CASSDSWVGTDTQYF. CDR3 sequence (DNA): TGTGCCAGCAGCGACAGCTGGGTGGGCACAGATACGCAGTATTTT.

This clonotype was counted at least ten times. This chain links TRBV9 with TRBJ2-7; D not certain. Trimming stripped 0 bases from V and 7 bases from J, with 17 bases between. The germline gives CDR1 SGDLS, CDR2 YYNGEE. The CDR3 is 15 amino acids. CDR3 DNA sequence: TGTGCCAGCAGCGTAGAGGGCGTTGGGCCTTGGGAGCAGTACTTC. Translated, it gives CASSVEGVGPWEQYF.

In this sample, this clonotype turned up many times. V and J are TRBV10-2 and TRBJ2-1; the match to TRBD2 covers 11 bases. Germline CDR1 WSHSY, CDR2 SAAADI. Unmatched junction bases numbered 4, after V lost 4 bases and J lost 5 bases. The CDR3 has 15 amino acids. CDR3 coding DNA: TGCGCCAGCAGTGTAGCGGGAGGGATTAACAATGAGCAGTTCTTC. This translates into CASSVAGGINNEQFF.

This clonotype turned up a few times. The chain is built from TRBV4-1 and TRBJ2-3, with D maybe TRBD2 (8 bases). Per the germline V gene, CDR1 is MGHRA and CDR2 is YSYEKL. V was trimmed by 2 bases and J by 4 bases, leaving 16 bases between them. This CDR3 has 16 amino acids. CDR3 region: CASSQIREGASDTQYF. CDR3 nucleotides: TGCGCCAGCAGCCAAATCCGGGAGGGGGCGTCAGATACGCAGTATTTT.

At least ten counts were recorded for this clonotype. The chain links TRBV20-1 to TRBJ1-3, with D possibly TRBD1 on 5 matching bases. Germline loops: CDR1 DFQATT, CDR2 SNEGSKA (reference sequence). This CDR3 is built from 13 residues. V was clipped by 3 bases and J by 4 bases, with 10 bases between them. The DNA of the CDR3 is TGCAGTGCTAGCAGGGTGGGAGGAAACACCATATATTTT. Amino acid sequence: CSASRVGGNTIYF.

Ten or more counts support this clonotype. The chain has TRBV11-2 and TRBJ2-7; the D gene is possibly TRBD1 (6 bases). V was shortened by 7 bases and J by 3 bases, with 16 bases between the two germline ends. The germline V gene encodes CDR1 SGHAT and CDR2 FQNNGV. CDR3 size: 14 residues. CDR3 bases: TGTGCCAGCACCGAACCCTACAGGGTCTACGAGCAGTACTTC. Translation: CASTEPYRVYEQYF. Using reference TRBV11-2 and TRBJ2-7 for the parts outside the CDR3, the full variable domain is EAGVAQSPRYKIIEKRQSVAFWCNPISGHATLYWYQQILGQGPKLLIQFQNNGVVDDSQLPKDRFSAERLKGVDSTLKIQPAKLEDSAVYLCASTEPYRVYEQYFGPGTRLTVT.

This clonotype has a count of ten or more. The chain links TRBV2 to TRBJ2-7; 7 bases match TRBD2. The CDR3 has 15 residues. Germline values: CDR1 SNHLY, CDR2 FYNNEI. V lost 8 bases and J lost 9; bases outside the gene matches: 19. The CDR3 loop reads CASVYRSGALMGQYF. The CDR3 DNA follows: TGTGCCAGCGTATACCGAAGCGGGGCTCTGATGGGGCAGTACTTC.

This clonotype has a count of ten or more. The gene calls are TRBV7-6 and TRBJ2-7; D not certain. CDR3 length: 13 residues. V lost 2 bases and J lost 6, with 11 bases in between. Germline V gene data show CDR1 as SGHVS and CDR2 as FNYEAQ. The CDR3 DNA is TGTGCCAGCAGCTTACCTACAAACGCCGAGCAGTACTTC. This translates into CASSLPTNAEQYF.

The DNA of the CDR3 is TGCGCCAGCAGCTTGGACAGCCAATATCCCTACGAGCAGTACTTC. The encoded protein is CASSLDSQYPYEQYF. V is TRBV5-1 and J is TRBJ2-7, with D hard to call. Deletions cut 0 bases from V and 2 bases from J, with 12 bases between. Germline lookup yields CDR1 SGHRS and CDR2 YFSETQ. This CDR3 region has 15 residues.

The chain is built from TRBV6-1 and TRBJ1-6; D uncertain. Trimming cost V 7 bases and J 6 bases, with 10 bases left between them. This CDR3 is 13 amino acids long. Germline lookup yields CDR1 MNHNS and CDR2 SASEGT. The CDR3 loop is CASILVFNSPLHF. CDR3 coding DNA: TGTGCCAGCATTCTGGTTTTTAATTCACCCCTCCACTTT.

In this sample, this clonotype turned up a few times. The chain recombines TRBV19 with TRBJ2-7, with a possible D match to TRBD2 (5 bases). V gave up 3 bases and J gave up 3 bases, with 6 bases separating them. The CDR3 loop spans 12 amino acids. The germline gives CDR1 LNHDA, CDR2 SQIVND (reference sequence). CDR3 in amino acids: CASSIRDYEQYF. The CDR3 nucleotides read TGTGCCAGTAGTATTCGGGACTACGAGCAGTACTTC. Drawing the rest from reference TRBV19 and TRBJ2-7, the complete variable domain is DGGITQSPKYLFRKEGQNVTLSCEQNLNHDAMYWYRQDPGQGLRLIYYSQIVNDFQKGDIAEGYSVSREKKESFPLTVTSAQKNPTAFYLCASSIRDYEQYFGPGTRLTVT.

The chain links TRBV2 to TRBJ2-7; TRBD1 matches at 12 bases. V lost 5 bases and J lost 2; bases outside the gene matches: 4. Germline CDR1 is SNHLY and CDR2 is FYNNEI. The CDR3 is 15 amino acids. CDR3 sequence reads: CASSLGQGAPYEQYF. CDR3 DNA: TGTGCCAGCAGTTTGGGACAGGGGGCGCCCTACGAGCAGTACTTC. The full variable domain, rest sourced from reference TRBV2 and TRBJ2-7, is EPEVTQTPSHQVTQMGQEVILRCVPISNHLYFYWYRQILGQKVEFLVSFYNNEISEKSEIFDDQFSVERPDGSNFTLKIRSTKLEDSAMYFCASSLGQGAPYEQYFGPGTRLTVT.

The chain has TRBV20-1 and TRBJ2-5; 12 nucleotides align to TRBD1. The length of the CDR3 is 17 residues. Germline CDR1 and CDR2: DFQATT and SNEGSKA (reference sequence). Unmatched junction bases numbered 14, after V lost 6 bases and J lost 3 bases. The CDR3 sequence: CSAPPAGTGGKEETQYF. The CDR3 DNA is TGCAGTGCCCCCCCGGCCGGGACAGGGGGCAAAGAAGAGACCCAGTACTTC.

V usage is TRBV7-2 and J usage is TRBJ2-2; tentatively, D is TRBD1 or TRBD2 (5 bases each). The V gene's germline CDR1 is SGHTA and CDR2 FQGNSA. The CDR3 is 18 residues long. With 3 bases removed from V and 0 bases from J, the gap between germline ends came to 17 bases. As DNA, the CDR3 is TGTGCCAGCAGCTTTTTGGGTTTGGGGGTCGCGAACACCGGGGAGCTGTTTTTT. This encodes CASSFLGLGVANTGELFF.

This clonotype was found many times. This chain connects TRBV6-1 to TRBJ1-2; D may be TRBD1 (5 bases). CDR3 length: 12 residues. Germline lookup yields CDR1 MNHNS and CDR2 SASEGT. V was cut by 4 bases and J by 4 bases, with 7 bases left in between. CDR3 in amino acids: CASSGRGYGYTF. CDR3 bases: TGTGCCAGCAGTGGGAGGGGCTATGGCTACACCTTC.